This T cell receptor beta chain is from a study of blood T cells in healthy people across ages. Isolated per sample were at least 7 million PBMCs. Study results and caveats: Comparison with aged donors showed that long-lived donors had more naive CD4+ cells and higher diversity. Diversity figures based on one million T cells were deemed too low.

Sample-barcoded 5' priming and a J-beta primer mix drove a second PCR of roughly 7 to 11 cycles. Unique molecular identifiers of 12 random nucleotides labeled each cDNA. Via MiXCR, TCRdb re-called the 5' RACE reads, giving one row per CDR3 protein. The sample lists approximately 1,000,000 distinct CDR3 sequences, around two fifths seen once, with around 13% in the top ten. As for this clonotype: Its antigen is unknown.

This TCR was sampled from a man aged 18-30 years in good health. The sequencing input was blood.

The CDR3: CASSFPSGGATDTQYF. CDR3 nucleotides: TGTGCCAGCAGTTTTCCTAGCGGGGGAGCGACAGATACGCAGTATTTT. The rearrangement uses TRBV28 and TRBJ2-3; 10 bases line up with TRBD2. There are 16 residues in the CDR3. Germline assignment: CDR1 MDHEN and CDR2 SYDVKM. V lost 3 bases, J lost 3 bases, and 6 bases stayed unmatched.